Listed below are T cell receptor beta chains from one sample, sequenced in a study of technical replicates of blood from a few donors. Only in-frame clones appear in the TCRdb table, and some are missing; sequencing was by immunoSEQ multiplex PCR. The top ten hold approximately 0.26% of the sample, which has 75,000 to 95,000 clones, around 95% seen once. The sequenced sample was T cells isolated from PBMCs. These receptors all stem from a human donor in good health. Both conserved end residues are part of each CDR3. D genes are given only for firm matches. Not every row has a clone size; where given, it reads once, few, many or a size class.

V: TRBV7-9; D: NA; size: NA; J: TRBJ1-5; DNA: TGTGCCAGCAGCCTACAGGGTTTTCAGCCCCAGCATTTT; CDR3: CASSLQGFQPQHF
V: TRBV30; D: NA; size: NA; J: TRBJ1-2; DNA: TGTGCCTGGAGTCGGGGGTTGGGCTACACCTTC; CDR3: CAWSRGLGYTF
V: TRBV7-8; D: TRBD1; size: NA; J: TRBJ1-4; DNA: TGTGCCAGCAGCTTCCAGGGGGGTGAAAAACTGTTTTTT; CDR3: CASSFQGGEKLFF
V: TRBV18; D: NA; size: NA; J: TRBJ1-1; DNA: TGTGCCAGCTCACTCGGCTCAGGGTTAGGGAACACTGAAGCTTTCTTT; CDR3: CASSLGSGLGNTEAFF
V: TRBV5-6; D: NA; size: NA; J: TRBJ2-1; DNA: TGTGCCAGCAGCTTGGGTACGGGGAACTACAATGAGCAGTTCTTC; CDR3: CASSLGTGNYNEQFF
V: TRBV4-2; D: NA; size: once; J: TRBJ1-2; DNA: TGTGCCAGCAGCCCCCCCGGGGGCTATGGCTACACCTTC; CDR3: CASSPPGGYGYTF
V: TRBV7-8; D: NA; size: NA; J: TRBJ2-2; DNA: TGTGCCAGCAGCTCTAAAGAGAGGGCCGGGGAGCTGTTTTTT; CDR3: CASSSKERAGELFF
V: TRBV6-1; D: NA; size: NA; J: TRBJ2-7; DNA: TGTGCCAGCCCCAAGTGGGCAGGGGACGTTTACGAGCAGTACTTC; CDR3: CASPKWAGDVYEQYF
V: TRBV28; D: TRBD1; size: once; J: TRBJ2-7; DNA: TGTGCCAGCAACAGGGGCCACGAGCAGTACTTC; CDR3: CASNRGHEQYF
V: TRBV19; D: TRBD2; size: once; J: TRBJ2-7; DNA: TGTGCCAGTAGTATCGGACTAGCGGGAGGAAACGAGCAGTACTTC; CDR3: CASSIGLAGGNEQYF
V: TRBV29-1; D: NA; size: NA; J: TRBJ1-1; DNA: TGCAGCGTTAAGGGGGAAGCTTTCTTT; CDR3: CSVKGEAFF
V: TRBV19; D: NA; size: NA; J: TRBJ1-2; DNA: TGTGCCAGTAGCCCGGACACCTACTACTTCTATGGCTACACCTTC; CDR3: CASSPDTYYFYGYTF
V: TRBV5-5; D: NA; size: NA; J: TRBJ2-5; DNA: TGTGCCAGCAGCTTGAATAGGGGGGGAGAGACCCAGTACTTC; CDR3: CASSLNRGGETQYF
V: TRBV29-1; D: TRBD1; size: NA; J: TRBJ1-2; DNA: TGCAGCGTTGAAGAGTGGTGGGACAGGGTGTCTGGCTATGGCTACACCTTC; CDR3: CSVEEWWDRVSGYGYTF
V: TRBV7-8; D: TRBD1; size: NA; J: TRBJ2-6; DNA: TGTGCCAGCAGCCCCTACCGACAGGGGAAGGCCAACGTCCTGACTTTC; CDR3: CASSPYRQGKANVLTF
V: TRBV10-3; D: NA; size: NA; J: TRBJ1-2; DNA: TGTGCCATCAGTGAGTCTCCGGGAACTAACTATGGCTACACCTTC; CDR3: CAISESPGTNYGYTF
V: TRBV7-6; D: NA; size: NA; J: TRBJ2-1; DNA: TGTGCCAGCAGCTCGTACTACAATGAGCAGTTCTTC; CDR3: CASSSYYNEQFF
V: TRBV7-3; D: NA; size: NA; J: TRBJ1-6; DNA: TGTGCCAGCAGCTACCGGGAGAGCGGAACCCTCCACTTT; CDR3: CASSYRESGTLHF
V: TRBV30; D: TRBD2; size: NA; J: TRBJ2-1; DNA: TGTGCCTGGAGTTCTAGCGGGGGGACCAATGAGCAGTTCTTC; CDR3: CAWSSSGGTNEQFF
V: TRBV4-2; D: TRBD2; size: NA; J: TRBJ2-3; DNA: TGTGCCAGCAGCCATCCTACCGGGACTAGATTCACAGATACGCAGTATTTT; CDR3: CASSHPTGTRFTDTQYF
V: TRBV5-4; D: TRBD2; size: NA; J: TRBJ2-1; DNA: TGTGCCAGCACCCTGGTGGGGGGGGGAAACAATGAGCAGTTCTTC; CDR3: CASTLVGGGNNEQFF
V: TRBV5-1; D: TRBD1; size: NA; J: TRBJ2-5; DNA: TGCGCCAGCAGCTTGGTTTCTAGGAGACAGGGGTTAGAAGAGACCCAGTACTTC; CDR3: CASSLVSRRQGLEETQYF
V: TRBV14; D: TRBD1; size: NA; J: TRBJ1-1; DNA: TGTGCCAGCAGCCGGACAGGTCACGTGAACACTGAAGCTTTCTTT; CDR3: CASSRTGHVNTEAFF
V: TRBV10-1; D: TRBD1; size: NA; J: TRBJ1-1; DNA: TGCGCCAGCAGTAGGGACAGCTCGAACACTGAAGCTTTCTTT; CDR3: CASSRDSSNTEAFF
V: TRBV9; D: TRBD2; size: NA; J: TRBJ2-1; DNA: TGTGCCAGCAGCCCTCGACTAGCGGGGCTGATCTACAATGAGCAGTTCTTC; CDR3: CASSPRLAGLIYNEQFF
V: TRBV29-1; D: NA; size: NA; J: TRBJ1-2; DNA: TGCAGCGTTGTGGGGGGGCCGTCCTATGGCTACACCTTC; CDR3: CSVVGGPSYGYTF
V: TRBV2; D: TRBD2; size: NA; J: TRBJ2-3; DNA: TGTGCCAGCAGTCTGAGCGGGAGCCGGGGCGATACGCAGTATTTT; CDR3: CASSLSGSRGDTQYF
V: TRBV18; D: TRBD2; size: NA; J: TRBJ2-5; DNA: TGTGCCAGCTCACCTCAGCGGGGGGGCCGGGAAGAGACCCAGTACTTC; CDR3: CASSPQRGGREETQYF
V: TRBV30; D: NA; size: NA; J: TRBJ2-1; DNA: TGTGCCTGGAGTGTACGAGTTAGCCCCTACAATGAGCAGTTCTTC; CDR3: CAWSVRVSPYNEQFF
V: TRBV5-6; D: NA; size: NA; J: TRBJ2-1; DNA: TGTGCCAGCAGCTTGGATTGGAGCTCGGCCAACAATGAGCAGTTCTTC; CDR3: CASSLDWSSANNEQFF
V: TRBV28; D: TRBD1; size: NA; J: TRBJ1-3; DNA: TGTGCCAGCAGTTTGCAGGGGGCTGGAAACACCATATATTTT; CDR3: CASSLQGAGNTIYF
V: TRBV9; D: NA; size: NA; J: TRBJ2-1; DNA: TGTGCCAGCAGCGGGAGGGTAGCTAGGCCGCCCGGTAATGAGCAGTTCTTC; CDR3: CASSGRVARPPGNEQFF
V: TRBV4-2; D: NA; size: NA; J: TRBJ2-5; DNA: TGTGCCAGCAGCCAAGAAGGCGGATACCAAGAGACCCAGTACTTC; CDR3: CASSQEGGYQETQYF
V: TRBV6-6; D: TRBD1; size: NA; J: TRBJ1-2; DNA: TGTGCCAGCAGCCTTAGGGGGCGGCAGGAAGGCTACACCTTC; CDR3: CASSLRGRQEGYTF
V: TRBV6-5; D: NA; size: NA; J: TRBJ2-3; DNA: TGTGCCAGCAGTTTTACCCAAGGAGGAGCAGATACGCAGTATTTT; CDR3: CASSFTQGGADTQYF
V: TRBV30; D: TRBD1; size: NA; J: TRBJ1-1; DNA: TGTGCCTGGGACCCTCCGGGACAGGGGGCTACTGAAGCTTTCTTT; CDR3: CAWDPPGQGATEAFF
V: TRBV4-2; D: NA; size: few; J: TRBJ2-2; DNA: TGTGCCAGCAGCCAAATGACAAGTACCGGGGAGCTGTTTTTT; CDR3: CASSQMTSTGELFF
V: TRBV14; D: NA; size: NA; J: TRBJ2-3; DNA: TGTGCCAGCAGCCAAGAGCGGATGCCGTTAGCGCAGTATTTT; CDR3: CASSQERMPLAQYF
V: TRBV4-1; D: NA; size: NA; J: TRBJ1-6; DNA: TGCGCCAGCAGCCAAGTTAACTATAATTCACCCCTCCACTTT; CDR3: CASSQVNYNSPLHF
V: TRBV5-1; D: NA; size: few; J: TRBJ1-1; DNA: TGCGCCAGCAGCTCGGGGTCCAACACTGAAGCTTTCTTT; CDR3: CASSSGSNTEAFF
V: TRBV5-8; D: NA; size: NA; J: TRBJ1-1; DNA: TGTGCCAGCAGCTTGGCGGGGAGCGACACTGAAGCTTTCTTT; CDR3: CASSLAGSDTEAFF
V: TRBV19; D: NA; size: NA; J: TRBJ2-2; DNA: TGTGCCAGTAGTATAGACAGGGCTGTCGCCGGGGAGCTGTTTTTT; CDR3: CASSIDRAVAGELFF
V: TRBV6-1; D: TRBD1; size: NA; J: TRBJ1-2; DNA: TGTGCCAGCAGTGGGACAGGCAATAACTATGGCTACACCTTC; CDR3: CASSGTGNNYGYTF
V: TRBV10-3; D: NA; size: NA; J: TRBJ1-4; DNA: TGTGCCATCAAGACAGAGCTTAATGAAAAACTGTTTTTT; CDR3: CAIKTELNEKLFF
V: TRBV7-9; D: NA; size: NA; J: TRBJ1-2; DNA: TGTGCCAGCAGCTTAGATCGCCAGGGAGGCTACACCTTC; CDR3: CASSLDRQGGYTF
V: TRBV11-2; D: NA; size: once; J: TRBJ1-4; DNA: TGTGCCAGCAGCTTATTCGGTGAAAAACTGTTTTTT; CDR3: CASSLFGEKLFF
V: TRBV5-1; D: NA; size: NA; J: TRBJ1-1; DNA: TGCGCCAGCAGCTTGGTACCGGGGATGAACACTGAAGCTTTCTTT; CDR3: CASSLVPGMNTEAFF
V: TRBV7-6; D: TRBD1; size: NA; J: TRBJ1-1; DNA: TGTGCCAGCAGCTTATCTGCTTGGGACAGGGGGCCTTACGCTGAAGCTTTCTTT; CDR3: CASSLSAWDRGPYAEAFF
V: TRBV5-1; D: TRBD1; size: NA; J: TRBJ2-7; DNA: TGCGCCAGCAGCTTGGGACAGGGCTCGGGCTCCTACGAGCAGTACTTC; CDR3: CASSLGQGSGSYEQYF
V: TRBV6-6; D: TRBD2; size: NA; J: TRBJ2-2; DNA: TGTGCCAGCAGGGGACTAGCGGGAGAGACCGGGGAGCTGTTTTTT; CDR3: CASRGLAGETGELFF
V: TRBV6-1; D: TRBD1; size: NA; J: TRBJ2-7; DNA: TGTGCCAGCAGTGAGCGTTTGGGGACAGTCTCCTACGAGCAGTACTTC; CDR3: CASSERLGTVSYEQYF
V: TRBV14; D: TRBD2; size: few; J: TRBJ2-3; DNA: TGTGCCAGCAGCCGAAATAGCGGGGGGACAGATACGCAGTATTTT; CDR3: CASSRNSGGTDTQYF
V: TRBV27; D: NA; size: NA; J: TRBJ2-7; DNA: TGTGCCAGCAGTCCAGGGATCTACGAGCAGTACTTC; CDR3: CASSPGIYEQYF
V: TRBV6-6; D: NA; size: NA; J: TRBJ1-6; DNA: TGTGCCAGCGAACCGGAGGGAGGAAATTCACCCCTCCACTTT; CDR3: CASEPEGGNSPLHF
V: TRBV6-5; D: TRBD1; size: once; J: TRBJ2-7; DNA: TGTGCCAGCAGCGACCGGGACAGGGACCACGAGCAGTACTTC; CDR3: CASSDRDRDHEQYF
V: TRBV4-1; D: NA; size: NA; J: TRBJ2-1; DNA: TGCGCCAGCAGCCAAAATTCGGGGGTCCCCTACAATGAGCAGTTCTTC; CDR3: CASSQNSGVPYNEQFF
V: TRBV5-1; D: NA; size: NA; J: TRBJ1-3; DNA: TGCGCCAGCAGCACCGGACAGGGAAACACCATATATTTT; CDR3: CASSTGQGNTIYF